A single sample is the source of the 8 T cell receptor beta chains below, sequenced in a study of blood T cell repertoires in COVID-19 (dated by TCRdb to about 2020). The library was produced with the immunoSEQ multiplex PCR assay. What TCRdb holds here is the immuneACCESS table cut down to in-frame rearrangements. Part of the clones is not present; checked against another copy, under half of the missing clones reflect an unresolved V gene, and the others are unexplained. A total of 200,000 or so clones appear in this sample, about four fifths of them only once. 5% to 6.5% of the sample goes to the ten largest clones. The sequenced sample consisted of peripheral blood. The receptor set was obtained from a woman aged 70-85 years with active or convalescent COVID-19.

Only a few counts were recorded for this clone. The rearrangement joins TRBV24-1 to TRBJ2-1, with TRBD2 identical over 12 bases. The ends lost 4 bases at V and 1 base at J; junction bases unmatched: 4. CDR3 length equals 17 residues. The V gene's germline CDR1 is KGHDR and CDR2 SFDVKD. In DNA form, the CDR3 reads TGTGCCACCAGTGAACCTAGCGGGAGGGCGTCCTACAATGAGCAGTTCTTC. Its protein product is CATSEPSGRASYNEQFF.

V and J are TRBV28 and TRBJ2-1; D gene ambiguous. Germline lookup yields CDR1 MDHEN and CDR2 SYDVKM. This CDR3 is 14 amino acids long. Deletions cut 2 bases from V and 7 bases from J, with 12 bases between. The CDR3 protein is CASSLESVWNEQFF. Here the CDR3 DNA reads TGTGCCAGCAGTTTAGAATCGGTGTGGAATGAGCAGTTCTTC.

This sequence joins TRBV28 and TRBJ2-1, with a tentative D call TRBD2 (5 bases). Germline V gene sequence: CDR1 MDHEN, CDR2 SYDVKM. Trimming stripped 2 bases from V and 3 bases from J, with 8 bases between. This CDR3 contains 14 residues. The CDR3 DNA is TGTGCCAGCAGTTTAGAGGGTCTCTACAATGAGCAGTTCTTC. Encoded protein: CASSLEGLYNEQFF.

The rearrangement uses TRBV5-1 and TRBJ1-1, with 10 bases that match TRBD1. Germline-derived CDR1 and CDR2 are SGHRS and YFSETQ. CDR3 length equals 15 residues. J was trimmed by 5 bases and V by 4 bases; bases with no gene match: 8. CDR3 residues: CASSPDRGKRTEAFF. The CDR3 DNA sequence: TGCGCCAGCAGCCCGGACAGGGGGAAGAGGACTGAAGCTTTCTTT. The full variable domain, completed using reference TRBV5-1 and TRBJ1-1, is KAGVTQTPRYLIKTRGQQVTLSCSPISGHRSVSWYQQTPGQGLQFLFEYFSETQRNKGNFPGRFSGRQFSNSRSEMNVSTLELGDSALYLCASSPDRGKRTEAFFGQGTRLTVV.

This chain connects TRBV7-6 to TRBJ2-5; 8 positions agree with TRBD2. Germline-derived CDR1 and CDR2 are SGHVS and FNYEAQ. V gave up 5 bases and J gave up 5 bases; unmatched junction bases: 13. The CDR3 is 16 residues long. Here the CDR3 DNA reads TGTGCCAGCAGCAACGGGGGGGGGAACCAAGGGGAGACCCAGTACTTC. It encodes CASSNGGGNQGETQYF.

This rearrangement joins TRBV4-1 to TRBJ2-3; D uncertain. The CDR3 has 11 amino acids. The V end lost 2 bases, the J end lost 11 bases, and 8 bases lay between the germline ends. Germline CDR1 reads MGHRA; CDR2 reads YSYEKL. The CDR3 DNA reads as TGCGCCAGCAGCCAAAGCGTCCAGCAGTATTTT. This encodes CASSQSVQQYF.

This chain links TRBV19 with TRBJ2-5; 7 bases align to TRBD1. The CDR3 is made up of 14 amino acids. Germline CDR1 reads LNHDA; CDR2 reads SQIVND (reference sequence). Unmatched junction bases numbered 6, after V lost 7 bases and J lost 1 base. The CDR3 coding sequence is TGTGCCAGTACCGACGGGACAGCCCAAGAGACCCAGTACTTC. Protein sequence: CASTDGTAQETQYF.

The sample holds a few counts of this clone. This sample includes further DNA sequences coding for the same CDR3. The chain is built from TRBV6-1 and TRBJ1-1; TRBD1 aligns across 8 bases. The V and J ends lost 2 bases and 3 bases, in that order; junction bases with no gene match: 5. Per the germline V gene, CDR1 is MNHNS and CDR2 is SASEGT. The CDR3 totals 15 residues. The CDR3 DNA sequence: TGTGCCAGCAGTGAACTAGGACAGGGCTACACTGAAGCTTTCTTT. This sequence encodes CASSELGQGYTEAFF.